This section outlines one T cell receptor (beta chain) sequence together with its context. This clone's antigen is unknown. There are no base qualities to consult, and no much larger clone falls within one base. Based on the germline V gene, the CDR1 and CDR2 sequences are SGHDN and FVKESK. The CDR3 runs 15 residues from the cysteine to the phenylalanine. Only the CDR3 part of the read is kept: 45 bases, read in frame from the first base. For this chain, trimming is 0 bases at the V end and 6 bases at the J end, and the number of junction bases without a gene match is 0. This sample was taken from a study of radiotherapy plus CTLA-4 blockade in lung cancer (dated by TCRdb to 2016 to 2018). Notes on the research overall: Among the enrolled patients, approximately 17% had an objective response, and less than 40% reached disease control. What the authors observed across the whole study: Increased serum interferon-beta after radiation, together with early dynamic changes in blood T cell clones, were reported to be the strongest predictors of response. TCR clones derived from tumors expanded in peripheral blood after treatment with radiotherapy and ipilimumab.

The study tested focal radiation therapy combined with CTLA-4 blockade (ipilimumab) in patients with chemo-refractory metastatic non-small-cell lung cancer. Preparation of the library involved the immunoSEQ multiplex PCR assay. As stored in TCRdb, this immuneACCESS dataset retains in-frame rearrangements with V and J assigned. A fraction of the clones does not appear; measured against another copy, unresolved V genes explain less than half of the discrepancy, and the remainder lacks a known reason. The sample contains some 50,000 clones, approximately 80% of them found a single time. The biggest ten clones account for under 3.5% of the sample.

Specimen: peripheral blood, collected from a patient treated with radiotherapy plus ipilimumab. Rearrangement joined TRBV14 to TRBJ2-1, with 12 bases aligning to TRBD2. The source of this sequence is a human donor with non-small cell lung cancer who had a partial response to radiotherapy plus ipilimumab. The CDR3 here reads CASSQETSGGNEQFF. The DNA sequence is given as TGTGCCAGCAGCCAAGAGACTAGCGGGGGCAATGAGCAGTTCTTC.